A selection of T cell receptor beta chains follows, all from one sample in a study of blood T cells in healthy people across ages. TCRdb re-called the 5' RACE reads through MiXCR, storing one row per CDR3 protein. The sample lists roughly 1,800,000 distinct CDR3 sequences; around 50% were seen once. The sample was blood. The origin of the receptors is a woman in her forties in good health. CDR3s include the opening cysteine and the closing phenylalanine or tryptophan. Fields, in order: D gene, clone size, V gene, J gene, CDR3 protein, CDR3 DNA. D genes are given only for firm matches. Clone size, where shown, is once, few, many, or a class for clones that have expanded.

d_gene: NA; abundance: few; v_gene: TRBV6-5; j_gene: TRBJ2-7; CDR3aa: CASSYSRSIRNEQYF; CDR3nt: TGTGCCAGCAGTTACTCGAGAAGCATCAGGAACGAGCAGTACTTC
d_gene: TRBD1; abundance: once; v_gene: TRBV14; j_gene: TRBJ1-2; CDR3aa: CASSPRTGVVYGYTF; CDR3nt: TGTGCCAGCAGCCCCCGGACAGGGGTAGTCTATGGCTACACCTTC
d_gene: TRBD2; abundance: NA; v_gene: TRBV28; j_gene: TRBJ2-7; CDR3aa: CASSSGGSGVSYEQYF; CDR3nt: TGTGCCAGCAGTTCCGGGGGTAGCGGGGTTTCTTACGAGCAGTACTTC
d_gene: NA; abundance: few; v_gene: TRBV28; j_gene: TRBJ2-5; CDR3aa: CASSQIQGPQETQYF; CDR3nt: TGTGCCAGCAGCCAAATACAGGGCCCCCAAGAGACCCAGTACTTC
d_gene: NA; abundance: NA; v_gene: TRBV20-1; j_gene: TRBJ2-1; CDR3aa: CSARQYTQNNGQFF; CDR3nt: TGCAGTGCGCGGCAATACACCCAGAACAATGGGCAGTTCTTC
d_gene: NA; abundance: NA; v_gene: TRBV5-6; j_gene: TRBJ2-5; CDR3aa: CASSLQQSTQYF; CDR3nt: TGTGCCAGCAGCTTACAACAGTCCACCCAGTACTTC
d_gene: TRBD1; abundance: few; v_gene: TRBV4-3; j_gene: TRBJ2-5; CDR3aa: CASSQDFDREGETQYF; CDR3nt: TGCGCCAGCAGCCAAGATTTCGACAGGGAAGGTGAGACCCAGTACTTC
d_gene: TRBD1; abundance: NA; v_gene: TRBV7-8; j_gene: TRBJ2-7; CDR3aa: CASSLGTGTGGGYEQYF; CDR3nt: TGTGCCAGCAGCTTAGGGACCGGGACAGGGGGCGGGTACGAGCAGTACTTC
d_gene: NA; abundance: NA; v_gene: TRBV5-4; j_gene: TRBJ2-1; CDR3aa: CASSFDLSYNEQFF; CDR3nt: TGTGCCAGCAGCTTTGACCTATCCTACAATGAGCAGTTCTTC
d_gene: NA; abundance: NA; v_gene: TRBV7-9; j_gene: TRBJ2-5; CDR3aa: CASSRVQKQETQYF; CDR3nt: TGTGCCAGCAGCCGGGTACAGAAACAAGAGACCCAGTACTTC
d_gene: NA; abundance: NA; v_gene: TRBV12-3/TRBV12-4; j_gene: TRBJ2-2; CDR3aa: CASIGNVNTGELFF; CDR3nt: TGTGCCAGCATAGGGAACGTGAACACCGGGGAGCTGTTTTTT
d_gene: NA; abundance: NA; v_gene: TRBV4-1; j_gene: TRBJ1-6; CDR3aa: CASSPISSYNSPLHF; CDR3nt: TGCGCCAGCAGCCCAATCAGCTCCTATAATTCACCCCTCCACTTT
d_gene: NA; abundance: NA; v_gene: TRBV6-5; j_gene: TRBJ1-6; CDR3aa: CASRTNRSPLHF; CDR3nt: TGTGCCAGCAGGACGAATAGGTCACCCCTCCACTTT
d_gene: TRBD2; abundance: NA; v_gene: TRBV12-3/TRBV12-4; j_gene: TRBJ2-1; CDR3aa: CASSPRVASGGNEQFF; CDR3nt: TGTGCCAGCAGCCCCCGGGTGGCTAGCGGGGGGAATGAGCAGTTCTTC
d_gene: NA; abundance: few; v_gene: TRBV25-1; j_gene: TRBJ2-6; CDR3aa: CASSEAGSGANVLTF; CDR3nt: TGTGCCAGCAGTGAAGCGGGTTCTGGGGCCAACGTCCTGACTTTC
d_gene: TRBD1; abundance: NA; v_gene: TRBV3-1; j_gene: TRBJ2-5; CDR3aa: CASSPYTGAFETQYF; CDR3nt: TGTGCCAGCAGCCCTTATACAGGGGCTTTCGAGACCCAGTACTTC
d_gene: NA; abundance: NA; v_gene: TRBV10-3; j_gene: TRBJ1-1; CDR3aa: CAITRDIGNTEAFF; CDR3nt: TGTGCCATCACTCGGGACATCGGAAACACTGAAGCTTTCTTT
d_gene: NA; abundance: NA; v_gene: TRBV7-2; j_gene: TRBJ2-7; CDR3aa: CASSLAQYSSPSEQYF; CDR3nt: TGTGCCAGCAGCTTAGCCCAGTATTCGTCCCCTTCCGAGCAGTACTTC
d_gene: NA; abundance: NA; v_gene: TRBV7-2; j_gene: TRBJ2-6; CDR3aa: CASSLAPGAGANVLTF; CDR3nt: TGTGCCAGCAGCTTGGCTCCCGGCGCTGGGGCCAACGTCCTGACTTTC
d_gene: TRBD2; abundance: NA; v_gene: TRBV20-1; j_gene: TRBJ2-1; CDR3aa: CSVWAGGRLNEQFF; CDR3nt: TGCAGTGTTTGGGCGGGGGGGCGATTAAATGAGCAGTTCTTC
d_gene: TRBD1; abundance: few; v_gene: TRBV7-2; j_gene: TRBJ2-5; CDR3aa: CASSLLTGGLQETQYF; CDR3nt: TGTGCCAGCAGCTTACTCACAGGGGGCTTGCAAGAGACCCAGTACTTC
d_gene: NA; abundance: few; v_gene: TRBV29-1; j_gene: TRBJ2-3; CDR3aa: CSVPITDTQYF; CDR3nt: TGCAGCGTTCCCATCACAGATACGCAGTATTTT
d_gene: NA; abundance: NA; v_gene: TRBV4-3; j_gene: TRBJ2-3; CDR3aa: CASSQDSKGPDTQYF; CDR3nt: TGCGCCAGCAGCCAAGATTCAAAAGGGCCAGATACGCAGTATTTT
d_gene: TRBD1; abundance: few; v_gene: TRBV7-2; j_gene: TRBJ1-2; CDR3aa: CASRLAGGNGYTF; CDR3nt: TGTGCCAGCAGATTAGCAGGGGGCAATGGCTACACCTTC
d_gene: TRBD1; abundance: NA; v_gene: TRBV25-1; j_gene: TRBJ1-1; CDR3aa: CASSDSRTGSVFVNTEAFF; CDR3nt: TGTGCCAGCAGTGATTCGAGGACAGGGTCGGTGTTCGTGAACACTGAAGCTTTCTTT
d_gene: TRBD1; abundance: few; v_gene: TRBV7-2; j_gene: TRBJ1-2; CDR3aa: CASSQTRDRGREGYTF; CDR3nt: TGTGCCAGCAGCCAGACGAGGGACAGGGGGCGTGAAGGCTACACCTTC
d_gene: NA; abundance: NA; v_gene: TRBV13; j_gene: TRBJ2-1; CDR3aa: CASSLGGGGQFF; CDR3nt: TGTGCCAGCAGCCTCGGAGGGGGGGGCCAGTTCTTC
d_gene: NA; abundance: NA; v_gene: TRBV6-5; j_gene: TRBJ1-1; CDR3aa: CASSYSTGDAFF; CDR3nt: TGTGCCAGCAGCTACTCGACGGGGGACGCTTTCTTT
d_gene: NA; abundance: NA; v_gene: TRBV29-1; j_gene: TRBJ1-2; CDR3aa: CSVDFGLFPRGYTF; CDR3nt: TGCAGCGTTGATTTCGGCCTATTCCCTAGGGGCTACACCTTC
d_gene: TRBD1; abundance: NA; v_gene: TRBV5-1; j_gene: TRBJ1-2; CDR3aa: CASSPGTVDNYGYTF; CDR3nt: TGCGCCAGCAGCCCCGGGACAGTCGATAACTATGGCTACACCTTC
d_gene: TRBD2; abundance: many; v_gene: TRBV11-2; j_gene: TRBJ2-7; CDR3aa: CASSRTTSGGSRYEQYF; CDR3nt: TGTGCCAGCAGTCGAACGACTAGCGGGGGGTCACGCTACGAGCAGTACTTC
d_gene: NA; abundance: NA; v_gene: TRBV18; j_gene: TRBJ2-5; CDR3aa: CASSPSQGQETQYF; CDR3nt: TGTGCCAGCTCACCTTCACAGGGCCAAGAGACCCAGTACTTC
d_gene: NA; abundance: NA; v_gene: TRBV27; j_gene: TRBJ1-2; CDR3aa: CASSFGRAEYGYTF; CDR3nt: TGTGCCAGCAGTTTCGGGCGCGCGGAATATGGCTACACCTTC
d_gene: NA; abundance: NA; v_gene: TRBV12-3/TRBV12-4; j_gene: TRBJ1-2; CDR3aa: CASSFEPARGYTF; CDR3nt: TGTGCCAGCAGTTTTGAGCCGGCGAGAGGCTACACCTTC
d_gene: NA; abundance: NA; v_gene: TRBV24-1; j_gene: TRBJ2-3; CDR3aa: CATSDPYRALGKGTDTQYF; CDR3nt: TGTGCCACCAGTGACCCCTACAGGGCGCTAGGAAAGGGCACAGATACGCAGTATTTT
d_gene: TRBD1; abundance: NA; v_gene: TRBV20-1; j_gene: TRBJ1-2; CDR3aa: CSARGTGVKSNYGYTF; CDR3nt: TGCAGTGCTAGAGGCACAGGGGTAAAATCTAACTATGGCTACACCTTC
d_gene: TRBD2; abundance: once; v_gene: TRBV27; j_gene: TRBJ2-1; CDR3aa: CASSPSSGDTYNEQFF; CDR3nt: TGTGCCAGCAGTCCCTCTAGCGGGGACACCTACAATGAGCAGTTCTTC
d_gene: NA; abundance: few; v_gene: TRBV7-2; j_gene: TRBJ1-2; CDR3aa: CASSLYQAIANYGYTF; CDR3nt: TGTGCCAGCAGCTTATACCAGGCGATAGCTAACTATGGCTACACCTTC
d_gene: NA; abundance: NA; v_gene: TRBV28; j_gene: TRBJ1-2; CDR3aa: CASSLPVRSDGYTF; CDR3nt: TGTGCCAGCAGTTTACCGGTTAGGAGCGATGGCTACACCTTC
d_gene: TRBD2; abundance: NA; v_gene: TRBV9; j_gene: TRBJ2-3; CDR3aa: CASSAFGGKADTQYF; CDR3nt: TGTGCCAGCAGCGCGTTCGGGGGGAAGGCGGATACGCAGTATTTT
d_gene: TRBD1; abundance: NA; v_gene: TRBV7-9; j_gene: TRBJ2-1; CDR3aa: CASSFGGTGSSYNEQFF; CDR3nt: TGTGCCAGCAGCTTCGGCGGGACAGGGAGCTCCTACAATGAGCAGTTCTTC
d_gene: NA; abundance: few; v_gene: TRBV12-3/TRBV12-4; j_gene: TRBJ2-2; CDR3aa: CASSRDSANTGELFF; CDR3nt: TGTGCCAGCAGCCGGGACTCCGCGAACACCGGGGAGCTGTTTTTT
d_gene: NA; abundance: NA; v_gene: TRBV5-1; j_gene: TRBJ1-6; CDR3aa: CASSPLPGLYNSPLHF; CDR3nt: TGCGCCAGCAGCCCTCTCCCGGGATTATATAATTCACCCCTCCACTTT
d_gene: NA; abundance: few; v_gene: TRBV27; j_gene: TRBJ2-5; CDR3aa: CASSRGTERQETQYF; CDR3nt: TGTGCCAGCAGTCGAGGGACGGAAAGACAAGAGACCCAGTACTTC
d_gene: NA; abundance: NA; v_gene: TRBV7-7; j_gene: TRBJ2-1; CDR3aa: CASSVVTGEGEQFF; CDR3nt: TGTGCTAGCAGCGTAGTGACAGGGGAGGGTGAGCAGTTCTTC
d_gene: TRBD2; abundance: once; v_gene: TRBV20-1; j_gene: TRBJ2-1; CDR3aa: CSAPSGGKETQFF; CDR3nt: TGCAGTGCTCCAAGCGGGGGGAAAGAGACCCAGTTCTTC
d_gene: TRBD1; abundance: NA; v_gene: TRBV9; j_gene: TRBJ2-1; CDR3aa: CASSVSGQGYYNEQFF; CDR3nt: TGTGCCAGCAGCGTATCCGGACAGGGGTACTACAATGAGCAGTTCTTC
d_gene: NA; abundance: NA; v_gene: TRBV6-2/TRBV6-3; j_gene: TRBJ1-2; CDR3aa: CASSYRNKNGPNYGYTF; CDR3nt: TGTGCCAGCAGTTATCGGAATAAGAACGGTCCTAACTATGGCTACACCTTC
d_gene: NA; abundance: NA; v_gene: TRBV5-5; j_gene: TRBJ1-1; CDR3aa: CASSLEVRASKTEAFF; CDR3nt: TGTGCCAGCAGCTTGGAAGTCAGGGCTAGTAAGACTGAAGCTTTCTTT
d_gene: NA; abundance: NA; v_gene: TRBV29-1; j_gene: TRBJ1-2; CDR3aa: CSVVAGPTDGYTF; CDR3nt: TGCAGCGTTGTTGCAGGGCCCACGGATGGCTACACCTTC
d_gene: TRBD2; abundance: NA; v_gene: TRBV2; j_gene: TRBJ2-3; CDR3aa: CASRLTSGADTQYF; CDR3nt: TGTGCCAGCAGACTGACTAGCGGGGCAGATACGCAGTATTTT
d_gene: NA; abundance: few; v_gene: TRBV7-9; j_gene: TRBJ1-1; CDR3aa: CASRGGTNTEAFF; CDR3nt: TGTGCCAGCAGGGGCGGGACGAACACTGAAGCTTTCTTT
d_gene: NA; abundance: NA; v_gene: TRBV7-9; j_gene: TRBJ1-2; CDR3aa: CASSQTGPGGYTF; CDR3nt: TGTGCCAGCAGCCAAACAGGGCCCGGGGGCTACACCTTC
d_gene: NA; abundance: NA; v_gene: TRBV7-7; j_gene: TRBJ2-3; CDR3aa: CASSIYRADTQYF; CDR3nt: TGTGCTAGCAGCATCTACAGGGCAGATACGCAGTATTTT
d_gene: TRBD1; abundance: few; v_gene: TRBV20-1; j_gene: TRBJ2-1; CDR3aa: CSASGQGGVQVEQFF; CDR3nt: TGCAGTGCGTCGGGACAGGGGGGAGTTCAAGTTGAGCAGTTCTTC
d_gene: NA; abundance: NA; v_gene: TRBV20-1; j_gene: TRBJ2-4; CDR3aa: CSARAWGRVDKNIQYF; CDR3nt: TGCAGTGCTAGAGCGTGGGGCAGGGTGGACAAAAACATTCAGTACTTC
d_gene: TRBD1; abundance: NA; v_gene: TRBV7-6; j_gene: TRBJ2-7; CDR3aa: CASSLVRTGLDEQYF; CDR3nt: TGTGCCAGCAGCTTGGTCCGGACAGGGCTGGACGAGCAGTACTTC